The 25 T cell receptor beta chains below come from one sample, sequenced in a study of cytomegalovirus exposure and HLA in healthy donors. The primer mix had 60 Vbeta and 13 Jbeta primers. The assay was immunoSEQ multiplex PCR, and TCRdb's table has in-frame clones only and misses some. The repertoire holds 80,000 to 95,000 clones, 60% to 80% seen once, with roughly 5.5% in the top ten. The sample taken for sequencing was PBMCs. The receptors derive from a female donor in good health and CMV-seronegative.

This chain joins TRBV25-1 and TRBJ2-2; the match to TRBD1 covers 11 bases. Trimming cost V 7 bases and J 3 bases; bases outside gene matches: 4. CDR3 length: 15 residues. CDR1 and CDR2 from the germline V gene are MGHDK and SYGVNS. The chain's CDR3 is CASTRTGGDTGELFF. As DNA, the CDR3 is TGTGCCAGCACACGGACAGGGGGCGACACCGGGGAGCTGTTTTTT.

The chain couples TRBV30 to TRBJ2-1; 8 bases are shared with TRBD2. The CDR3 consists of 12 residues. With 4 bases clipped from V and 8 bases from J, the junction kept 4 bases outside the gene matches. Looked up from germline, CDR1 is GTSNPN and CDR2 is SVGIG (reference sequence). The CDR3: CAWTGGGHEQFF. CDR3 nucleotide sequence: TGTGCCTGGACCGGGGGGGGCCATGAGCAGTTCTTC.

This clone was seen once. This chain links TRBV7-8 with TRBJ2-7, with TRBD2 matching 11 bases. There are 14 residues in the CDR3. V shed 6 bases, J shed 3 bases, and the junction held 4 bases outside the gene matches. Germline loops: CDR1 SGHVS, CDR2 FQNEAQ. In DNA form, the CDR3 reads TGTGCCAGCAGTCGAGGGACTAGCGGCTACGAGCAGTACTTC. Translation: CASSRGTSGYEQYF. The whole variable domain, remainder taken from reference TRBV7-8 and TRBJ2-7, is GAGVSQSPRYKVAKRGQDVALRCDPISGHVSLFWYQQALGQGPEFLTYFQNEAQLDKSGLPSDRFFAERPEGSVSTLKIQRTQQEDSAVYLCASSRGTSGYEQYFGPGTRLTVT.

This chain links TRBV28 with TRBJ1-2; unclear D gene. The germline V gene encodes CDR1 MDHEN and CDR2 SYDVKM. V was trimmed by 6 bases and J by 7 bases, leaving 21 bases between them. The CDR3 is 15 amino acids. This CDR3 reads CASRPNGGPPSGYTF. The CDR3 DNA reads as TGTGCCAGCAGGCCTAATGGTGGGCCGCCTTCTGGCTACACCTTC.

The V and J genes are TRBV13 and TRBJ2-7; D not certain. Germline V lookup: CDR1 PRHDT, CDR2 FYEKMQ (reference sequence). The CDR3 extends over 12 amino acids. The V end lost 5 bases, the J end lost 5 bases, and 10 bases lay between the germline ends. Here the CDR3 reads CASSPRHHEQYF. The CDR3 DNA reads TGTGCCAGCAGCCCCCGACACCACGAGCAGTACTTC.

The chain is built from TRBV6-4 and TRBJ2-3; 8 bases are shared with TRBD2. V gave up 0 bases and J gave up 6 bases; unmatched junction bases: 5. CDR1 is MRHNA and CDR2 is SNTAGT in the germline V gene. This CDR3 contains 15 residues. The CDR3 DNA reads as TGTGCCAGCAGTGACTCGGCTAGCGGGCGGGATACGCAGTATTTT. This codes for CASSDSASGRDTQYF.

The rearrangement uses TRBV28 and TRBJ2-7; TRBD1 matches 9 bases. This CDR3 contains 14 residues. Germline CDR1 MDHEN, CDR2 SYDVKM. Losses at the gene ends were 8 bases for V and 3 bases for J; bases not matched to a gene: 8. For the CDR3, the DNA is TGTGCCAGCGGACCGGGACAGGGCCGCTACGAGCAGTACTTC. Amino acids: CASGPGQGRYEQYF.

This chain connects TRBV4-3 to TRBJ2-7; 7 nucleotides align to TRBD1. CDR3 size: 15 residues. Losses at the gene ends were 1 base for V and 4 bases for J; bases not matched to a gene: 7. Germline CDR1 and CDR2: LGHNA and YSLEER. The CDR3 loop reads CASSQGQGLLYEQYF. In DNA form, the CDR3 reads TGCGCCAGCAGCCAAGGACAGGGCCTTCTTTACGAGCAGTACTTC.

The V call is TRBV7-9, the J call TRBJ2-7, with 9 bases fitting TRBD1. The junction had 8 bases not matched to a gene; V was cut back by 5 bases and J by 0 bases. Germline loops: CDR1 SEHNR, CDR2 FQNEAQ (reference sequence). The CDR3 covers 16 residues. The CDR3 region has the DNA TGTGCCAGCAGCCCCCCGGGACAGGGACCCTCCTACGAGCAGTACTTC. As protein: CASSPPGQGPSYEQYF.

This chain links TRBV7-8 with TRBJ2-7, with 7 nucleotides matching TRBD2. The trim removed 5 bases at V and 7 bases at J, leaving 11 bases unmatched. CDR1 is SGHVS and CDR2 is FQNEAQ in the germline V gene. The CDR3 loop spans 14 amino acids. CDR3 in amino acids: CASSPPDRGEEQYF. CDR3 coding DNA: TGTGCCAGCAGCCCCCCGGACCGGGGGGAGGAGCAGTACTTC.

This clone was seen only a few times. This chain connects TRBV27 to TRBJ2-7; D is ambiguous. Trimming cost V 2 bases and J 2 bases, with 7 bases left between them. From germline, CDR1 is MNHEY and CDR2 SMNVEV (reference sequence). CDR3 length: 13 residues. The CDR3 sequence: CASSLNAAYEQYF. The CDR3 coding sequence is TGTGCCAGCAGTTTAAATGCGGCCTACGAGCAGTACTTC.

The rearrangement links TRBV5-4 to TRBJ1-1; a weak D match, TRBD1 (6 bases). V was clipped by 0 bases and J by 0 bases, with 6 bases between them. The CDR3 has 14 residues. The V gene's germline CDR1 is SGHNT and CDR2 YYREEE (reference sequence). CDR3 nucleotide sequence: TGTGCCAGCAGCTTGGGACAGGTGAACACTGAAGCTTTCTTT. Encoded protein: CASSLGQVNTEAFF.

Written as DNA, the CDR3 is TGCGCCAGCAGTCCGAAGGCACAGGGAGTGAGCAATCAGCCCCAGCATTTT. Translated, it gives CASSPKAQGVSNQPQHF. The V call is TRBV23-1, the J call TRBJ1-5; a possible D gene is TRBD1 (6 bases). TRBV23-1 is placed among ORFs of uncertain function. With 4 bases removed from V and 1 base from J, the gap between germline ends came to 17 bases. CDR3 length: 17 residues.

V and J are TRBV5-1 and TRBJ1-1; tentatively, D is TRBD1 (6 bases). CDR1 SGHRS and CDR2 YFSETQ come from the germline V gene. The length of the CDR3 is 16 residues. Trimming pared 2 bases from V and 0 bases from J, leaving 14 bases between. The CDR3 sequence: CASSLSPGALNTEAFF. CDR3 DNA sequence: TGCGCCAGCAGCTTATCCCCAGGGGCCCTGAACACTGAAGCTTTCTTT.

The gene calls are TRBV19 and TRBJ1-1; maybe TRBD1 (6 bases). V was clipped by 5 bases and J by 1 base, with 14 bases between them. This CDR3 has 15 residues. Germline CDR1 reads LNHDA; CDR2 reads SQIVND (reference sequence). CDR3 amino acids: CASSSSDRWNTEAFF. The DNA for the CDR3 is TGTGCCAGTAGTTCCTCGGACAGATGGAACACTGAAGCTTTCTTT.

The chain links TRBV28 to TRBJ2-1; TRBD2 matches at 12 bases. The CDR3 totals 16 residues. Germline V gene lookup returns CDR1 MDHEN and CDR2 SYDVKM. J lost 7 bases, V lost 4 bases, and 8 bases had no gene match. The CDR3 DNA is TGTGCCAGCAGTTCGCTGACTAGCGGGAGTTCTAATGAGCAGTTCTTC. Protein: CASSSLTSGSSNEQFF.

The gene calls are TRBV10-3 and TRBJ2-7; the D gene is possibly TRBD1 (6 bases). Germline lookup yields CDR1 ENHRY and CDR2 SYGVKD. The V end was cut by 7 bases, the J end by 2 bases, with 18 bases between. The CDR3 extends over 15 amino acids. CDR3 nucleotide sequence: TGTGCCATCAAAAACAGGGACCAAAACCCCTACGAGCAGTACTTC. It yields the protein CAIKNRDQNPYEQYF.

The rearrangement uses TRBV18 and TRBJ2-7, with 14 bases aligning to TRBD2. V dropped 4 bases and J dropped 3; count of bases not matched to a gene: 17. Per the germline V gene, CDR1 is KGHSH and CDR2 is LQKENI. This CDR3 is 20 amino acids long. The CDR3 region has the DNA TGTGCCAGCTCACACGACAGTTTCGGGACTAGCGGGAGAAAGAGCTACGAGCAGTACTTC. The encoded protein is CASSHDSFGTSGRKSYEQYF.

This sequence joins TRBV28 and TRBJ1-4, with TRBD1 matching 7 bases. The CDR3 is made up of 14 amino acids. The V and J ends lost 6 bases and 4 bases, in that order; junction bases with no gene match: 5. Germline V gene lookup returns CDR1 MDHEN and CDR2 SYDVKM. The CDR3 reads CASSRQGVNEKLFF. The CDR3 coding sequence is TGTGCCAGCAGCAGACAGGGCGTTAATGAAAAACTGTTTTTT.

The V and J genes are TRBV4-2 and TRBJ2-6; TRBD1 matches 10 bases. This CDR3 contains 18 residues. The V gene's germline CDR1 is LGHNA and CDR2 YNFKEQ. J gave up 6 bases and V 1 base, and 9 bases lay outside the gene matches. The CDR3 DNA reads as TGTGCCAGCAGCCAAGCCGGGACAGGGGACGATGTGGCCAACGTCCTGACTTTC. Its protein product is CASSQAGTGDDVANVLTF.

The chain is built from TRBV7-9 and TRBJ2-3; TRBD2 matches 8 bases. CDR3 length: 17 residues. The ends lost 1 base at V and 1 base at J; junction bases unmatched: 7. CDR1 and CDR2 from the germline V gene are SEHNR and FQNEAQ (reference sequence). CDR3 in amino acids: CASSLDVAGGGTDTQYF. The CDR3 nucleotides are TGTGCCAGCAGCTTAGACGTGGCGGGGGGAGGCACAGATACGCAGTATTTT.

The chain couples TRBV19 to TRBJ2-2, with 7 bases lining up with TRBD1. The CDR3 is 14 residues long. Germline assignment: CDR1 LNHDA and CDR2 SQIVND (reference sequence). V shed 4 bases, J shed 3 bases, and the junction held 2 bases outside the gene matches. The CDR3 DNA follows: TGTGCCAGTAGTAAGGGGGCCGACACCGGGGAGCTGTTTTTT. As protein: CASSKGADTGELFF. Together with reference TRBV19 and TRBJ2-2, the CDR3 gives the full variable domain: DGGITQSPKYLFRKEGQNVTLSCEQNLNHDAMYWYRQDPGQGLRLIYYSQIVNDFQKGDIAEGYSVSREKKESFPLTVTSAQKNPTAFYLCASSKGADTGELFFGEGSRLTVL.

The CDR3 sequence is CATSARGTGGGGETQYF. CDR3 DNA: TGTGCCACCAGCGCCCGAGGGACAGGGGGCGGAGGGGAGACCCAGTACTTC. The chain is built from TRBV15 and TRBJ2-5; 12 nucleotides line up with TRBD1. The CDR3 runs 17 residues. The ends lost 5 bases at V and 5 bases at J; junction bases unmatched: 12. Germline V lookup: CDR1 LNHNV, CDR2 YYDKDF (reference sequence). Supplemented by reference TRBV15 and TRBJ2-5, the full variable domain reads DAMVIQNPRYQVTQFGKPVTLSCSQTLNHNVMYWYQQKSSQAPKLLFHYYDKDFNNEADTPDNFQSRRPNTSFCFLDIRSPGLGDTAMYLCATSARGTGGGGETQYFGPGTRLLVL.

This clone was seen more than once but under ten times. The chain links TRBV6-6 to TRBJ1-1; possible D gene TRBD1, 5 bases. The CDR3 extends over 13 amino acids. Looked up from germline, CDR1 is MNHNY and CDR2 is SVGAGI (reference sequence). With 6 bases removed from V and 6 bases from J, the gap between germline ends came to 14 bases. The DNA for the CDR3 is TGTGCCAGCAGGCCCCTTGGGGCAGCTGAAGCTTTCTTT. This sequence encodes CASRPLGAAEAFF.

The rearrangement links TRBV11-2 to TRBJ2-4, with a tentative D call TRBD1 (6 bases). The V and J ends lost 4 bases and 9 bases respectively, with 13 bases between them. The CDR3 runs to 13 residues. Germline loops: CDR1 SGHAT, CDR2 FQNNGV. Here the CDR3 DNA reads TGTGCCAGCAGCTCACAGGGAGTCACCATTCAGTACTTC. Translated: CASSSQGVTIQYF.